This TCR beta chain emerged from a study of blood T cell repertoires in COVID-19. Study information: Nucleic acid was either cDNA or gDNA, and it came from T cells, B-cell-depleted T cells, or PBMCs.

Original processing notes: For nucleated cells, counts were estimated from reference gene primer amplification. Profiled with immunoSEQ multiplex PCR; TCRdb holds only in-frame clones, not every one. V and J calls and clone size come straight from that table; D and trimming were deduced from the DNA. The data hold more than 150,000 clones, with roughly 85% observed a single time. J lost 2 bases, V lost 5 bases, and 15 bases had no gene match. Germline V CDR1 and CDR2: SGDLS, YYNGEE. There are 19 residues in the CDR3. This clone appeared a single time. Input material: peripheral blood. The V gene is TRBV9, the J gene TRBJ2-3, with 12 bases aligning to TRBD2. The sequence derives from a woman in her 70s with acute or convalescent COVID-19. The CDR3 loop is CASRGGLAGTLSSTDTQYF. The CDR3 DNA sequence: TGTGCCAGCAGGGGCGGACTAGCGGGAACGCTAAGTTCCACAGATACGCAGTATTTT.